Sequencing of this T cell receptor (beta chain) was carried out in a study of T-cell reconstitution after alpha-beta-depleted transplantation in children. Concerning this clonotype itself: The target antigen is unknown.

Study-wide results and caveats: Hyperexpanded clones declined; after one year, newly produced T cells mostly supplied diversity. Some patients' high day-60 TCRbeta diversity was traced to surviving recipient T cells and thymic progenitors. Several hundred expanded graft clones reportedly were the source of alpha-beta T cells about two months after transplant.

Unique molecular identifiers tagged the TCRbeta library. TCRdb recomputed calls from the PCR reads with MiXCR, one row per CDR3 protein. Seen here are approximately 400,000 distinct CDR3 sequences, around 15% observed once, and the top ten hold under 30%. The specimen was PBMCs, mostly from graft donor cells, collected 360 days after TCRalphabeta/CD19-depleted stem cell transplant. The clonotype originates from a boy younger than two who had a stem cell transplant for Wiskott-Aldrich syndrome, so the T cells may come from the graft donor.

Here the CDR3 reads CASSPNALGRRYTGELFF. CDR3 coding DNA: TGTGCCAGCAGCCCCAATGCACTAGGGCGGAGATACACCGGGGAGCTGTTTTTT. V gene TRBV2 combines with J gene TRBJ2-2, with D maybe TRBD2 (5 bases). The CDR3 sequence is 18 residues long. The germline V and J ends were trimmed by 6 bases and 3 bases, with 23 bases remaining between them. CDR1 and CDR2 from the germline V gene are SNHLY and FYNNEI. The full variable domain, rest sourced from reference TRBV2 and TRBJ2-2, is EPEVTQTPSHQVTQMGQEVILRCVPISNHLYFYWYRQILGQKVEFLVSFYNNEISEKSEIFDDQFSVERPDGSNFTLKIRSTKLEDSAMYFCASSPNALGRRYTGELFFGEGSRLTVL.